These 20 T cell receptor beta chains share one sample of origin, sequenced in a study of blood T cell repertoires in COVID-19. TCRdb keeps only in-frame clones here, not all; method: immunoSEQ multiplex PCR. The table shows 110,000 to 150,000 clones, with more than 70% occurring only once. Sequencing used peripheral blood. The receptors were gathered from a man aged 50 or older with active or convalescent COVID-19.

The CDR3 region is CASSPRTGSSTEAFF. The CDR3, as DNA: TGTGCCAGCAGCCCCCGGACAGGGAGTAGCACTGAAGCTTTCTTT. This chain joins TRBV7-8 and TRBJ1-1; 8 positions match TRBD1. V shed 5 bases and J 4 bases; nucleotides not matched to a gene: 9. Germline V CDR1 and CDR2: SGHVS, FQNEAQ. CDR3 size: 15 residues. The whole variable domain, remainder taken from reference TRBV7-8 and TRBJ1-1, is GAGVSQSPRYKVAKRGQDVALRCDPISGHVSLFWYQQALGQGPEFLTYFQNEAQLDKSGLPSDRFFAERPEGSVSTLKIQRTQQEDSAVYLCASSPRTGSSTEAFFGQGTRLTVV.

The CDR3 spells CASSGGRAYGYTF. The CDR3 DNA sequence: TGTGCCAGCAGTGGGGGCAGGGCCTATGGCTACACCTTC. The V and J genes are TRBV2 and TRBJ1-2; TRBD1 is a possible D gene (5 bases). The V and J ends lost 4 bases and 4 bases respectively, with 10 bases between them. This CDR3 region has 13 residues. Germline V CDR1 and CDR2: SNHLY, FYNNEI.

The V and J genes are TRBV19 and TRBJ2-3, with no clear D. V lost 5 bases, J lost 2 bases, and 8 bases lay in between. The CDR3 extends over 13 amino acids. CDR1 is LNHDA, CDR2 SQIVND, per germline (reference sequence). CDR3 DNA: TGTGCCAGTAGTGTCGAGTACACAGATACGCAGTATTTT. This gives the protein CASSVEYTDTQYF.

V is TRBV20-1 and J is TRBJ1-2, with D perhaps TRBD1 (5 bases). CDR3 size: 10 residues. The V gene's germline CDR1 is DFQATT and CDR2 SNEGSKA (reference sequence). The ends were cut back, 5 bases at V and 8 bases at J, with 9 bases in the middle. The CDR3 protein is CSAPHRGYTF. The DNA for the CDR3 is TGCAGTGCTCCTCACAGGGGCTACACCTTC.

The V and J genes are TRBV2 and TRBJ2-2, with 7 positions matching TRBD1. V dropped 6 bases and J dropped 0; count of bases not matched to a gene: 4. Germline assignment: CDR1 SNHLY and CDR2 FYNNEI. The CDR3 has 15 amino acids. This chain's CDR3 is CASRGQPSNTGELFF. CDR3 sequence (DNA): TGTGCCAGCAGGGGACAGCCCTCGAACACCGGGGAGCTGTTTTTT.

The rearrangement links TRBV6-2 or TRBV6-3 to TRBJ2-7; 8 nucleotides agree with TRBD2. Germline V gene lookup returns CDR1 MNHEY and CDR2 SVGEGT. J was trimmed by 4 bases and V by 6 bases; bases with no gene match: 14. The CDR3 has 16 amino acids. CDR3 nucleotides: TGTGCCAGCAGCTATGGGGAGCGGGAGTTAGCGTACGAGCAGTACTTC. This gives the protein CASSYGERELAYEQYF.

The chain uses TRBV11-2 and TRBJ2-7; 9 bases are a match to TRBD2. V shed 0 bases and J 5 bases; nucleotides not matched to a gene: 8. CDR1 and CDR2 (germline): SGHAT, FQNNGV. There are 16 residues in the CDR3. CDR3 region: CASSLDAGGPGNEQYF. The CDR3 DNA sequence: TGTGCCAGCAGCTTAGACGCGGGAGGGCCGGGGAACGAGCAGTACTTC.

The chain is built from TRBV28 and TRBJ1-6; 7 bases are a match to TRBD1. The CDR3 totals 17 residues. The germline CDR1 and CDR2 sequences are MDHEN and SYDVKM. V shed 6 bases and J 1 base; nucleotides not matched to a gene: 9. The CDR3 region is CASSSQGMGSYNSPLHF. Here the CDR3 DNA reads TGTGCCAGCAGCTCACAGGGGATGGGTTCCTATAATTCACCCCTCCACTTT.

J is TRBJ2-1 and V is TRBV19; TRBD1 aligns across 10 bases. Germline assignment: CDR1 LNHDA and CDR2 SQIVND (reference sequence). J was trimmed by 4 bases and V by 7 bases; bases with no gene match: 10. This CDR3 region has 16 residues. The CDR3 nucleotides read TGTGCCAGTACCGCGACAGGGGGCGCAGCTTACAATGAGCAGTTCTTC. Translation: CASTATGGAAYNEQFF.

V usage is TRBV7-9 and J usage is TRBJ1-1, with 9 bases matching TRBD1. The CDR3 totals 15 residues. V dropped 5 bases and J dropped 5; count of bases not matched to a gene: 9. Germline V lookup: CDR1 SEHNR, CDR2 FQNEAQ (reference sequence). CDR3 sequence: CASSPRTGENTEAFF. The CDR3 DNA reads TGTGCCAGCAGCCCACGGACAGGGGAAAATACTGAAGCTTTCTTT.

This clone was seen only once. This chain connects TRBV4-2 to TRBJ2-1; 9 bases align to TRBD2. The CDR3 extends over 16 amino acids. The V segment lost 4 bases and the J segment 3 bases; nucleotides outside the gene matches: 7. Germline CDR1 is LGHNA and CDR2 is YNFKEQ. The DNA of the CDR3 is TGTGCCAGCAGCCGATCGTTAGCGGGAGACTACAATGAGCAGTTCTTC. This encodes CASSRSLAGDYNEQFF.

The sample holds one count of this clone. This chain connects TRBV3-1 (or the pseudogene TRBV3-2) to TRBJ1-1, with a possible D match to TRBD1 (5 bases). This CDR3 spans 14 amino acids. The V gene's germline CDR1 is LGHDT and CDR2 YNNKEL (reference sequence). V was cut by 7 bases and J by 4 bases, with 16 bases left in between. CDR3 region: CASTGVGGTTEAFF. The CDR3 DNA reads TGTGCCAGCACTGGGGTCGGGGGTACCACTGAAGCTTTCTTT.

The CDR3 protein is CASSRTGLDNEQFF. The CDR3 coding sequence is TGTGCCAGCAGCAGGACAGGGTTAGACAATGAGCAGTTCTTC. This rearrangement joins TRBV7-3 to TRBJ2-1, with 8 bases that match TRBD1. The germline CDR1 and CDR2 sequences are SGHTA and FQGTGA. The CDR3 is 14 amino acids. V lost 5 bases and J lost 5; bases outside the gene matches: 5. Drawing the rest from reference TRBV7-3 and TRBJ2-1, the complete variable domain is GAGVSQTPSNKVTEKGKYVELRCDPISGHTALYWYRQSLGQGPEFLIYFQGTGAADDSGLPNDRFFAVRPEGSVSTLKIQRTERGDSAVYLCASSRTGLDNEQFFGPGTRLTVL.

Only a few counts were recorded for this clone. The V and J genes are TRBV6-5 and TRBJ1-5; a possible D gene is TRBD1 (6 bases). The CDR3 covers 14 residues. CDR1 is MNHEY and CDR2 is SVGAGI in the germline V gene. The V gene lost 5 bases and the J gene lost 5 bases, with 13 bases spanning the gap. The CDR3 reads CASSSTGLDQPQHF. For the CDR3, the DNA is TGTGCCAGCAGTAGTACAGGGTTGGATCAGCCCCAGCATTTT.

The rearrangement joins TRBV27 to TRBJ2-2; 10 nucleotides align to TRBD1. CDR3 length: 16 residues. Germline values: CDR1 MNHEY, CDR2 SMNVEV (reference sequence). With V trimmed by 5 bases and J by 4 bases, 7 bases remained unmatched. The DNA of the CDR3 is TGTGCCAGCAGTCACGACAGGGGGCGCAGCACCGGGGAGCTGTTTTTT. This sequence encodes CASSHDRGRSTGELFF.

This clone was recorded only once. The chain joins TRBV19 to TRBJ2-1; D perhaps matches TRBD1 (5 bases). Germline V CDR1 and CDR2: LNHDA, SQIVND (reference sequence). Trimming shortened V by 6 bases and J by 1 base, and 19 bases separated the two germline ends. This CDR3 comprises 17 residues. In DNA form, the CDR3 reads TGTGCCAGTAGCCCCCGTGGACAACCAAAATCCTACAATGAGCAGTTCTTC. Translating gives CASSPRGQPKSYNEQFF.

The chain carries TRBV5-5 and TRBJ1-4; perhaps TRBD1 as D (6 bases). The CDR3 runs 14 residues. Germline CDR1 reads SGHKS; CDR2 reads YYEKEE (reference sequence). The V gene lost 3 bases and the J gene lost 1 base, with 7 bases spanning the gap. The CDR3 loop reads CASSWGQTNEKLFF. The DNA for the CDR3 is TGTGCCAGCAGCTGGGGGCAAACTAATGAAAAACTGTTTTTT.

The chain carries TRBV5-6 and TRBJ2-5; D gene unclear. CDR1 is SGHDT, CDR2 YYEEEE, per germline. The V and J ends lost 6 bases and 11 bases respectively, with 5 bases between them. This CDR3 contains 8 residues. The CDR3: CASNSQYF. The CDR3 DNA follows: TGTGCCAGCAACAGTCAGTACTTC.

CDR3 in DNA: TGTGCCAGCAGTTCGATTTCCCGGACACTGGCAGCCTACGAGCAGTACTTC. As protein: CASSSISRTLAAYEQYF. The genes are TRBV28 and TRBJ2-7; D may be TRBD1 (5 bases). Germline lookup yields CDR1 MDHEN and CDR2 SYDVKM. V lost 4 bases and J lost 2, with 21 bases in between. CDR3 size: 17 residues.

This chain uses TRBV18 with TRBJ2-1, with D unclear. Germline values: CDR1 KGHSH, CDR2 LQKENI. Trimming stripped 2 bases from V and 3 bases from J, with 11 bases between. The CDR3 totals 15 residues. The CDR3 here is CASSPKNGSYNEQFF. In nucleotides, the CDR3 is TGTGCCAGCTCACCAAAGAATGGCAGCTACAATGAGCAGTTCTTC.